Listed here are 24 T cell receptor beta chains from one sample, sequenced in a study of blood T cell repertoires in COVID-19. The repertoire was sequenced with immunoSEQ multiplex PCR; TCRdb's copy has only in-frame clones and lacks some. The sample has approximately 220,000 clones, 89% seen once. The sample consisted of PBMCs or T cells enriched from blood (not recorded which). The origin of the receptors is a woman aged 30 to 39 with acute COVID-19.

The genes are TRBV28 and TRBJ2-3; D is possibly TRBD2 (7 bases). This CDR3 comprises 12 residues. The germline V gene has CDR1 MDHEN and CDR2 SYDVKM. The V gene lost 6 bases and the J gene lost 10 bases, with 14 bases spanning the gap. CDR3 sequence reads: CASSSGGRPQYF. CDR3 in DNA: TGTGCCAGCAGCTCGGGGGGCCGCCCGCAGTATTTT.

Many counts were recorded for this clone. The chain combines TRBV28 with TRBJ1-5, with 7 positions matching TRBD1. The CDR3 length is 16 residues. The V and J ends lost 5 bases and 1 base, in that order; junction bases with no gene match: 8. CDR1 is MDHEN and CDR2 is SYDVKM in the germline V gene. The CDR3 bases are TGTGCCAGCAGTCGACGCCAGGGGGTGAGCAATCAGCCCCAGCATTTT. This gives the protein CASSRRQGVSNQPQHF. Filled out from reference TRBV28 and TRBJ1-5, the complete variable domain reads DVKVTQSSRYLVKRTGEKVFLECVQDMDHENMFWYRQDPGLGLRLIYFSYDVKMKEKGDIPEGYSVSREKKERFSLILESASTNQTSMYLCASSRRQGVSNQPQHFGDGTRLSIL.

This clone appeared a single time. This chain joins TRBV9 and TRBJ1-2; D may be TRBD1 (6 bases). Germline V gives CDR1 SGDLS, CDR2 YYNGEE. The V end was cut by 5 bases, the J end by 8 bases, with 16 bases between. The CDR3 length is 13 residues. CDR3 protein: CASRDTGYSGYTF. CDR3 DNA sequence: TGTGCCAGCAGGGATACAGGGTACTCCGGCTACACCTTC. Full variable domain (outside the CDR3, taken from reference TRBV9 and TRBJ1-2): DSGVTQTPKHLITATGQRVTLRCSPRSGDLSVYWYQQSLDQGLQFLIQYYNGEERAKGNILERFSAQQFPDLHSELNLSSLELGDSALYFCASRDTGYSGYTFGSGTRLTVV.

The CDR3 bases are TGTGCCAGCAGTTACGGCGGGGGACCCCAAACCTACGAGCAGTACTTC. Residues: CASSYGGGPQTYEQYF. The chain uses TRBV6-2 or TRBV6-3 and TRBJ2-7, with 7 bases aligning to TRBD2. Unmatched junction bases numbered 9, after V lost 2 bases and J lost 2 bases. Germline assignment: CDR1 MNHEY and CDR2 SVGEGT. The CDR3 is 16 residues long.

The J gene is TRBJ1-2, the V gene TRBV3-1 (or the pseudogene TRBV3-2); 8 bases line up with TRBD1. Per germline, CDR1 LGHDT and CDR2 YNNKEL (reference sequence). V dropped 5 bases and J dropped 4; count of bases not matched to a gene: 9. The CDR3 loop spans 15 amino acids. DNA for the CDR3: TGTGCCAGCAGCAAACCTGGACAGGGAACCTATGGCTACACCTTC. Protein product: CASSKPGQGTYGYTF.

CDR3 nucleotides: TGTGCCAGCAGCGTGCGACAGGGGGCAAACATTCAGTACTTC. Translation: CASSVRQGANIQYF. The chain carries TRBV2 and TRBJ2-4; 10 nucleotides line up with TRBD1. The CDR3 runs to 14 residues. In germline, CDR1 is SNHLY, CDR2 FYNNEI. The trim removed 6 bases at V and 6 bases at J, leaving 5 bases unmatched.

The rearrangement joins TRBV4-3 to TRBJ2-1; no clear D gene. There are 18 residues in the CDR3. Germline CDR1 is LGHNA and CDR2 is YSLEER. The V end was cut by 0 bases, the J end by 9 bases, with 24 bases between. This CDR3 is CASSQDSKPSLDTAEQFF. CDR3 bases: TGCGCCAGCAGCCAAGATAGCAAGCCTAGTTTGGATACGGCTGAGCAGTTCTTC.

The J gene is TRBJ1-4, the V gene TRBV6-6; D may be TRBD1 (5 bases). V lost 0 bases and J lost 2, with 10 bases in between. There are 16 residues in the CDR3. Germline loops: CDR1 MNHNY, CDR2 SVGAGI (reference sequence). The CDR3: CASSYSTGGTNEKLFF. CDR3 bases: TGTGCCAGCAGTTACTCGACGGGGGGTACTAATGAAAAACTGTTTTTT.

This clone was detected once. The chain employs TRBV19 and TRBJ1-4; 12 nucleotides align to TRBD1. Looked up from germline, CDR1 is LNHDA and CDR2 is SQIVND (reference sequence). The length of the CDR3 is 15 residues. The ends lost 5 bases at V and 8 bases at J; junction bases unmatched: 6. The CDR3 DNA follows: TGTGCCAGTAGTCCCCGGGACAGGGGGCCCGAAAAACTGTTTTTT. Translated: CASSPRDRGPEKLFF. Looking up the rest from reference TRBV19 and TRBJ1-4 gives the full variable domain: DGGITQSPKYLFRKEGQNVTLSCEQNLNHDAMYWYRQDPGQGLRLIYYSQIVNDFQKGDIAEGYSVSREKKESFPLTVTSAQKNPTAFYLCASSPRDRGPEKLFFGSGTQLSVL.

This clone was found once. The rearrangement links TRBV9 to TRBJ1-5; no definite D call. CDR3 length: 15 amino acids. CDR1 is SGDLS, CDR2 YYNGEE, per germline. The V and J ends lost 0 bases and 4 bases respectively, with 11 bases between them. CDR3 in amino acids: CASSVEGDGNQPQHF. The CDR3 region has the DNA TGTGCCAGCAGCGTAGAGGGAGACGGTAATCAGCCCCAGCATTTT.

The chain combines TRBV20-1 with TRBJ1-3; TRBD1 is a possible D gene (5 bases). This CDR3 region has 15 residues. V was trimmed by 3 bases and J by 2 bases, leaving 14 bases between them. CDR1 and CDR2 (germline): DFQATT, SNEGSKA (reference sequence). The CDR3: CSASQGRVAGNTIYF. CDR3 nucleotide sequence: TGCAGTGCTAGTCAGGGCAGGGTTGCTGGAAACACCATATATTTT.

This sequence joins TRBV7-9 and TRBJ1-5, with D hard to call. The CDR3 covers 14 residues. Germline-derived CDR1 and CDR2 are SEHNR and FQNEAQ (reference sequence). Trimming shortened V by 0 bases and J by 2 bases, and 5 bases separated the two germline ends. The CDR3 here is CASSLAGGNQPQHF. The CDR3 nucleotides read TGTGCCAGCAGCTTAGCAGGAGGCAATCAGCCCCAGCATTTT.

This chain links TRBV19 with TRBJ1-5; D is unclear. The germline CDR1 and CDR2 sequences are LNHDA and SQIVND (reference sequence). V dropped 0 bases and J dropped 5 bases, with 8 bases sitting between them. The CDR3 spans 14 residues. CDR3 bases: TGTGCCAGTAGTATAGATCTTAGTTATCAGCCCCAGCATTTT. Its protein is CASSIDLSYQPQHF.

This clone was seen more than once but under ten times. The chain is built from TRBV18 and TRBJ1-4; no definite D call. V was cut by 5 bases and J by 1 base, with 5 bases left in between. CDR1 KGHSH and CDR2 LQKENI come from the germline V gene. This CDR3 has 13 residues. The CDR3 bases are TGTGCCAGCTCAGGCAGAACTAATGAAAAACTGTTTTTT. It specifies CASSGRTNEKLFF.

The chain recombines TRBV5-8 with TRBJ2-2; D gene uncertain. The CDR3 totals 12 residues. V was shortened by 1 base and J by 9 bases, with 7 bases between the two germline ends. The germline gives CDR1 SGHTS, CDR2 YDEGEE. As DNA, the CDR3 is TGTGCCAGCAGCTTGTCCGGTCGGGAGCTGTTTTTT. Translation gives CASSLSGRELFF.

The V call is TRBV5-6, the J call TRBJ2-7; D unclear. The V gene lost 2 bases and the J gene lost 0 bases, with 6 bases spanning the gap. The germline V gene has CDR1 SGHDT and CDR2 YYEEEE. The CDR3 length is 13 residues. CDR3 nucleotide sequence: TGTGCCAGCAGCTTTCCCCACTCCTACGAGCAGTACTTC. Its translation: CASSFPHSYEQYF.

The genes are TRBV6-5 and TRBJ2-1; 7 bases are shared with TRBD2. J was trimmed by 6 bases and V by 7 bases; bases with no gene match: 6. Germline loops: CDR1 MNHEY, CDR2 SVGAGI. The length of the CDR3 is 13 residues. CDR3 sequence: CASKAGPFNEQFF. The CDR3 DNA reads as TGTGCCAGCAAAGCGGGGCCATTCAATGAGCAGTTCTTC.

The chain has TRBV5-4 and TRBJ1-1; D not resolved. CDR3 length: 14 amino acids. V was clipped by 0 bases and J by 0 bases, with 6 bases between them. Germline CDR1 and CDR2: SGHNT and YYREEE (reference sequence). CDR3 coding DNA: TGTGCCAGCAGCTTGGGCGTATTGAACACTGAAGCTTTCTTT. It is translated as CASSLGVLNTEAFF.

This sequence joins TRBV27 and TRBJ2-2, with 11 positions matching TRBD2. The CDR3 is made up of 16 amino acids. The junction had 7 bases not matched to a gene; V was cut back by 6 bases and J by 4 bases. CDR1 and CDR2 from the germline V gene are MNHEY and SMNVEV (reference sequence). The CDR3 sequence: CASSPSGGLGTGELFF. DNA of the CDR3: TGTGCCAGCAGCCCTAGCGGGGGGTTAGGCACCGGGGAGCTGTTTTTT.

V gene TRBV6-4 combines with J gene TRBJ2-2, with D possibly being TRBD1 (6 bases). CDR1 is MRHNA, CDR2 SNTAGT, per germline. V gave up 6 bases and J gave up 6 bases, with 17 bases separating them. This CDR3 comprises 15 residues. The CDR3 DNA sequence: TGTGCCAGCAGACCGGACAGAATCGGGGCCGGGGAGCTGTTTTTT. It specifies CASRPDRIGAGELFF.

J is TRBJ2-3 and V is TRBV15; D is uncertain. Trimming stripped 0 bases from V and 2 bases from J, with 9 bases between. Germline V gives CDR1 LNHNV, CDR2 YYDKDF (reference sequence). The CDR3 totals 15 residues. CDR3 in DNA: TGTGCCACCAGCAGAGATGCGGAGATCACAGATACGCAGTATTTT. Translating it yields CATSRDAEITDTQYF.

The CDR3 loop reads CASSLSRGEIGGYTF. The CDR3 bases are TGTGCCAGCAGCTTGAGCAGGGGTGAGATTGGAGGCTACACCTTC. The genes are TRBV5-4 and TRBJ1-2; possibly TRBD1 for D (6 bases). The germline V and J ends were trimmed by 1 base and 8 bases, with 18 bases remaining between them. There are 15 residues in the CDR3. Germline-derived CDR1 and CDR2 are SGHNT and YYREEE (reference sequence).

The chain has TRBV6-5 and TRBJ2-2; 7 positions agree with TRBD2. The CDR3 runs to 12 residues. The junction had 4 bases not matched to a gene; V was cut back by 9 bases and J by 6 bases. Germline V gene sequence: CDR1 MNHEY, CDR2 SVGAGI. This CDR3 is CASPRGAGELFF. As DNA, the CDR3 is TGTGCCAGTCCTCGGGGGGCCGGGGAGCTGTTTTTT.

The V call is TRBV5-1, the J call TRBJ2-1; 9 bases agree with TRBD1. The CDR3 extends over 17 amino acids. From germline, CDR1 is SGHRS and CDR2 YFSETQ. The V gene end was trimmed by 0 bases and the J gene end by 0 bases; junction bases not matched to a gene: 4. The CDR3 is CASSLALGQGSYNEQFF. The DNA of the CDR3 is TGCGCCAGCAGCTTGGCTTTGGGACAGGGCTCCTACAATGAGCAGTTCTTC.